Below are 7 T cell receptor beta chains sequenced from a single sample in a study of tumor-infiltrating lymphocytes in primary liver carcinoma (dated by TCRdb to the late 2010s). Total RNA and DNA were co-extracted from around 20-30 mg of bulk tissue with the AllPrep DNA/RNA mini kit, without cell sorting. TCRdb names Illumina HiSeq 2500 as the instrument used. Starting from about 500 ng total RNA, TCRbeta-specific cDNA was produced by reverse transcription with a constant-region primer and ProtoScript II reverse transcriptase. TCRbeta libraries were built with three nested multiplex PCR rounds, a slightly modified ARM-PCR procedure. Each of the first two PCR rounds ran for around 9 cycles and used multiplex TRBV1-TRBV30 forward primers together with a Cbeta reverse primer. Clones were called with MiXCR by TCRdb after fastp trimmed the public reads at Q25, and only in-frame beta chains were retained. Rows with a matching CDR3 protein are joined into one entry that keeps the most common DNA and genes. This sample has around 60,000 distinct CDR3 sequences in its table, and around 64% of those were observed once. The ten largest account for roughly 40% of the sample.

Sequencing used liver tumor tissue from sampling region 4. In light of the paper, this sample's cell subset or site label describes: tumor region T4, right-lateral pole. These receptors came from a man in his forties with primary liver carcinoma and hepatitis B virus infection.

This clonotype was found once. Because the CDR3 is missing its conserved closing phenylalanine or tryptophan, this is likely a read error. The DNA is left out, because the CDR3 cannot be placed on it with certainty; the CDR3 is given as TCRdb lists it. The chain couples TRBV5-4 to TRBJ2-5; TRBD2 reflects the table's D call only, with no check against the DNA. Both ends counted, the CDR3 spans 13 residues. Per the germline V gene, CDR1 is SGHNT and CDR2 is YYREEE (reference sequence). The CDR3 spells CACSLGTLEISDL.

A word on this clonotype: At one of its ends the junction is not consistent with the germline gene, which may arise from a read error. This rearrangement joins TRBV6-1 to TRBJ2-5, with D possibly matching TRBD1 (5 bases). The CDR3 spans 15 residues. The germline gives CDR1 MNHNS, CDR2 SASEGT. In DNA, the CDR3 is TGTGCCAACAGTGATCTCCAGGGCAAACAAGAGACCCAGTACTTC. Its protein is CANSDLQGKQETQYF.

For this clonotype: This may stem from a read error, because a much larger clone lies one nucleotide away. The chain has TRBV20-1 and TRBJ2-7; tentative D call: TRBD1 (7 bases). Trimming removed 0 bases from V and 3 bases from J, with 24 bases in between. The CDR3 runs 18 residues. The V gene's germline CDR1 is DFQATT and CDR2 SNEGSKA (reference sequence). The CDR3 region is CSARDRLSLAGGFYEQYF. Written as DNA, the CDR3 is TGCAGTGCTAGAGATCGGCTATCACTGGCAGGGGGGTTCTACGAGCAGTACTTC.

This clonotype has more than one count but fewer than ten. One end of the junction does not line up with germline, which may come from a read error. The chain joins TRBV10-2 to TRBJ1-5, with D unclear. CDR3 length: 14 amino acids. CDR1 is WSHSY, CDR2 SAAADI, per germline. The CDR3 bases are TGCGCCAGCAATCAAGACATTAGCAATCAGCCCCAACATTTT. Translated: CASNQDISNQPQHF.

The V call is TRBV6-1, the J call TRBJ2-5, with a possible D match to TRBD2 (6 bases). This CDR3 has 14 amino acids. V was trimmed by 4 bases and J by 9 bases, leaving 18 bases between them. Germline V lookup: CDR1 MNHNS, CDR2 SASEGT. CDR3: CASSGGGGGEAQYF. The CDR3 DNA sequence: TGTGCCAGCAGTGGTGGAGGCGGTGGGGAGGCCCAGTACTTC.

The chain joins TRBV13 to TRBJ2-2, with 13 bases matching TRBD2. The trim removed 2 bases at V and 6 bases at J, leaving 3 bases unmatched. Germline CDR1 reads PRHDT; CDR2 reads FYEKMQ (reference sequence). The CDR3 is made up of 16 amino acids. CDR3 coding DNA: TGTGCCAGCAGCTTAAGACTAGCGGGAGGACCCGGGGAGCTGTTTTTT. As protein: CASSLRLAGGPGELFF.

This clonotype was detected only a few times. Because it lacks the conserved phenylalanine or tryptophan at the end, this CDR3 is likely a read error. V and J are TRBV4-2 and TRBJ2-5; 8 bases map to TRBD2. The CDR3 is made up of 16 amino acids. The trim removed 0 bases at V and 1 base at J, leaving 4 bases unmatched. Germline V gene data show CDR1 as LGHNA and CDR2 as YNFKEQ. The CDR3: CASSQDGRGGQETQYV. The CDR3 DNA reads as TGTGCCAGCAGCCAAGACGGGAGGGGGGGCCAAGAGACCCAGTACGTC.